Below, one T cell receptor (beta chain) is given with its context. Its cognate antigen is unknown. Here immunoSEQ multiplex PCR was the method, and the copy in TCRdb shows in-frame clones only, minus some. The table lists approximately 50,000 clones, about 82% of them singletons. This specimen belongs to a study of OX40 agonist ivuxolimab in advanced cancers. General study findings and limits: The investigators did not determine what antigen specificity the expanded peripheral T cells had. At doses 0.1 to 3.0 mg/kg, CD4+ and CD8+ clones expanded.

The clonotype originates from an adult with an advanced solid tumor such as melanoma, head and neck, liver or kidney cancer. Sequenced material: CD4+ or CD8+ T cells sorted from blood, taken in a trial of the OX40 agonist ivuxolimab.

The CDR3 DNA sequence: TGTGCCAGCATCCAACCGGGGGGTGAAAAACTGTTTTTT. This sequence encodes CASIQPGGEKLFF. This chain links TRBV28 with TRBJ1-4, with a possible D match to TRBD1 (5 bases). The germline V gene encodes CDR1 MDHEN and CDR2 SYDVKM. The CDR3 loop spans 13 amino acids. V was pared by 7 bases and J by 7 bases, with 13 bases between.